The 18 T cell receptor beta chains below were found in one sample sequenced in a study of cytotoxic CD8 clonotypes in ibrutinib-treated CLL. Profiled with immunoSEQ multiplex PCR; TCRdb holds only in-frame clones, not every one. The data show about 310,000 clones, with roughly 79% seen just once and over 6.5% held by the top ten. The source was PBMCs, collected before ibrutinib treatment. These receptors all come from a human donor with chronic lymphocytic leukemia.

The CDR3 DNA sequence: TGTGCCAGCCGGCCCTCCAGGGGGCAACAAGAGACCCAGTACTTC. Its protein is CASRPSRGQQETQYF. The chain is built from TRBV27 and TRBJ2-5, with 8 bases aligning to TRBD1. Germline V gives CDR1 MNHEY, CDR2 SMNVEV (reference sequence). Trimming took 8 bases from V and 2 from J; bases not matched to a gene: 10. The CDR3 runs 15 residues.

This clone was counted a few times. The chain is built from TRBV25-1 and TRBJ1-1, with 7 nucleotides matching TRBD1. CDR1 is MGHDK, CDR2 SYGVNS, per germline. There are 11 residues in the CDR3. The J segment lost 5 bases and the V segment lost 7 bases, leaving 1 base of the junction unmatched. DNA for the CDR3: TGTGCCAGCATACAGGGGACTGAAGCTTTCTTT. Encoded protein: CASIQGTEAFF. The whole variable domain, remainder taken from reference TRBV25-1 and TRBJ1-1, is EADIYQTPRYLVIGTGKKITLECSQTMGHDKMYWYQQDPGMELHLIHYSYGVNSTEKGDLSSESTVSRIRTEHFPLTLESARPSHTSQYLCASIQGTEAFFGQGTRLTVV.

The rearrangement links TRBV25-1 to TRBJ1-1; D may be TRBD1 (5 bases). V lost 3 bases to trimming and J lost 0 bases, with 8 bases between them. The V gene's germline CDR1 is MGHDK and CDR2 SYGVNS. CDR3 size: 14 residues. The CDR3 nucleotides are TGTGCCAGCAGTGAGGGGGGAGTGAACACTGAAGCTTTCTTT. Translation: CASSEGGVNTEAFF.

This chain connects TRBV6-1 to TRBJ2-7, with 9 bases lining up with TRBD1. Per germline, CDR1 MNHNS and CDR2 SASEGT. The V segment lost 5 bases and the J segment 3 bases; nucleotides outside the gene matches: 5. The CDR3 extends over 14 amino acids. CDR3 loop: CASSMDRGSYEQYF. The CDR3 DNA follows: TGTGCCAGCAGTATGGACAGGGGAAGCTACGAGCAGTACTTC.

This clone was picked up one time. The V call is TRBV21-1, the J call TRBJ1-4; the table's TRBD1 call for D was not verified on the DNA. TRBV21-1 is a pseudogene locus. The CDR3 has 15 residues. The CDR3 is CASRKCASPVVELFF. The CDR3 DNA is TGTGCCAGCAGAAAGTGTGCCAGTCCCGTCGTTGAACTGTTTTTT.

This chain uses TRBV28 with TRBJ2-3; D is unclear. Germline lookup yields CDR1 MDHEN and CDR2 SYDVKM. The CDR3 is made up of 16 amino acids. V gave up 8 bases and J gave up 5 bases, with 23 bases separating them. The CDR3 region has the DNA TGTGCCAGCTGGCTCCCCACGGGCCGAAACGGAGATACGCAGTATTTT. This codes for CASWLPTGRNGDTQYF.

Here the CDR3 reads CASSSQGRSEQYF. In nucleotides, the CDR3 is TGTGCCAGCAGCTCGCAGGGGAGAAGCGAGCAGTACTTC. This chain uses TRBV7-2 with TRBJ2-7; D is perhaps TRBD1 (6 bases). CDR3 length equals 13 residues. CDR1 and CDR2 from the germline V gene are SGHTA and FQGNSA. V lost 4 bases and J 6 bases, leaving 13 bases between the germline ends. Filled out from reference TRBV7-2 and TRBJ2-7, the complete variable domain reads GAGVSQSPSNKVTEKGKDVELRCDPISGHTALYWYRQSLGQGLEFLIYFQGNSAPDKSGLPSDRFSAERTGGSVSTLTIQRTQQEDSAVYLCASSSQGRSEQYFGPGTRLTVT.

This clone has just one count. The chain links TRBV27 to TRBJ2-7; 9 nucleotides align to TRBD2. This CDR3 has 15 residues. Germline values: CDR1 MNHEY, CDR2 SMNVEV (reference sequence). V lost 6 bases and J lost 5; bases outside the gene matches: 11. The CDR3: CASSASSGSFHEQYF. DNA for the CDR3: TGTGCCAGCAGCGCCAGTAGCGGGAGTTTCCACGAGCAGTACTTC.

The rearrangement uses TRBV9 and TRBJ2-2, with D perhaps matching TRBD1 or TRBD2 (5 bases each). CDR3 length: 15 residues. V was shortened by 3 bases and J by 4 bases, with 13 bases between the two germline ends. Germline CDR1 and CDR2: SGDLS and YYNGEE. CDR3 bases: TGTGCCAGCAGCGGCGCCGGGACGGCCACCGGGGAGCTGTTTTTT. Protein product: CASSGAGTATGELFF.

This clone was counted a single time. The J gene is TRBJ1-4, the V gene TRBV27, with 8 bases fitting TRBD1. Germline assignment: CDR1 MNHEY and CDR2 SMNVEV (reference sequence). V lost 6 bases to trimming and J lost 7 bases; unmatched junction nucleotides: 1. The CDR3 sequence is 12 residues long. DNA of the CDR3: TGTGCCAGCAGGGACAGGGTTGAAAAACTGTTTTTT. Translation gives CASRDRVEKLFF.

This clone appeared a single time. CDR3 DNA: TGTGCCAGCAGTCAAGGGACTAGGGCGGACAATGAGCAGTTCTTC. It encodes CASSQGTRADNEQFF. The chain combines TRBV5-4 with TRBJ2-1; TRBD2 matches at 8 bases. The CDR3 sequence is 15 residues long. The V segment lost 5 bases and the J segment 5 bases; nucleotides outside the gene matches: 9. The germline V gene has CDR1 SGHNT and CDR2 YYREEE (reference sequence).

This chain uses TRBV9 with TRBJ2-3; no clear D. The germline V gene encodes CDR1 SGDLS and CDR2 YYNGEE. The CDR3 sequence is 16 residues long. The V and J ends lost 0 bases and 0 bases respectively, with 11 bases between them. The CDR3: CASSVGLRRSTDTQYF. Here the CDR3 DNA reads TGTGCCAGCAGCGTAGGTTTGCGGAGAAGCACAGATACGCAGTATTTT. The whole variable domain, remainder taken from reference TRBV9 and TRBJ2-3, is DSGVTQTPKHLITATGQRVTLRCSPRSGDLSVYWYQQSLDQGLQFLIQYYNGEERAKGNILERFSAQQFPDLHSELNLSSLELGDSALYFCASSVGLRRSTDTQYFGPGTRLTVL.

This clone was seen more than once but under ten times. The J gene is TRBJ2-4, the V gene TRBV19; D might be TRBD1 or TRBD2, each matching 6 bases. The germline CDR1 and CDR2 sequences are LNHDA and SQIVND (reference sequence). Trimming stripped 5 bases from V and 5 bases from J, with 10 bases between. The CDR3 consists of 13 residues. The CDR3 DNA is TGTGCCAGTAGTTACAGGGAGGAAAACATTCAGTACTTC. Translated, it gives CASSYREENIQYF. The variable domain in full, with the rest retrieved from reference TRBV19 and TRBJ2-4, is DGGITQSPKYLFRKEGQNVTLSCEQNLNHDAMYWYRQDPGQGLRLIYYSQIVNDFQKGDIAEGYSVSREKKESFPLTVTSAQKNPTAFYLCASSYREENIQYFGAGTRLSVL.

This clone has more than one count but fewer than ten. This sequence joins TRBV4-2 and TRBJ1-1; maybe TRBD1 (6 bases). The CDR3 has 13 residues. The ends were cut back, 4 bases at V and 1 base at J, with 7 bases in the middle. The V gene's germline CDR1 is LGHNA and CDR2 YNFKEQ. For the CDR3, the DNA is TGTGCCAGCAGCCTACAGGGGAACACTGAAGCTTTCTTT. This gives the protein CASSLQGNTEAFF.

The J gene is TRBJ2-1, the V gene TRBV4-3; D call uncertain. CDR1 and CDR2 (germline): LGHNA, YSLEER. V lost 0 bases and J 3 bases, leaving 12 bases between the germline ends. The CDR3 extends over 16 amino acids. CDR3 protein: CASSQDKAGYYNEQFF. The CDR3 region has the DNA TGCGCCAGCAGCCAAGATAAGGCAGGATACTACAATGAGCAGTTCTTC.

This chain joins TRBV5-6 and TRBJ2-1; D call uncertain. From germline, CDR1 is SGHDT and CDR2 YYEEEE. Trimming took 4 bases from V and 3 from J, leaving 8 bases between them. The CDR3 sequence is 13 residues long. CDR3 sequence reads: CASSQDGYNEQFF. The CDR3 nucleotides read TGTGCCAGCAGCCAGGACGGCTACAATGAGCAGTTCTTC.

Only a few counts were recorded for this clone. The genes are TRBV6-1 and TRBJ2-3; 10 nucleotides match TRBD1. V shed 3 bases, J shed 4 bases, and the junction held 1 base outside the gene matches. CDR1 and CDR2 from the germline V gene are MNHNS and SASEGT. The CDR3 length is 14 residues. CDR3 loop: CASSEGQGPDTQYF. CDR3 in DNA: TGTGCCAGCAGTGAGGGACAGGGGCCAGATACGCAGTATTTT.

This clone was seen only once. This rearrangement joins TRBV4-1 to TRBJ1-4, with D perhaps matching TRBD1 (5 bases). V dropped 5 bases and J dropped 6 bases, with 22 bases sitting between them. Germline V gene data show CDR1 as MGHRA and CDR2 as YSYEKL. This CDR3 is built from 17 residues. The CDR3: CASSFLSLSGGYEKLFF. The DNA for the CDR3 is TGCGCCAGCAGCTTCTTGAGCCTTTCGGGGGGGTATGAAAAACTGTTTTTT.